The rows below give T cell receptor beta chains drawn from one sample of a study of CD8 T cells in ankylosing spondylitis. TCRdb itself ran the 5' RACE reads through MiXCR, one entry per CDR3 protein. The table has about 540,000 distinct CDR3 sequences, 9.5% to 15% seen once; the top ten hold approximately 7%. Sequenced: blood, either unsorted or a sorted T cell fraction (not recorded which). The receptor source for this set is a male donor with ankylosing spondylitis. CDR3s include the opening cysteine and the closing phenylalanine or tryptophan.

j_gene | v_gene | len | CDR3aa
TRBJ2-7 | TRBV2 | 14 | CASSGGQGYSEQYF
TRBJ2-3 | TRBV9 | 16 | CASSVALAGMTDTQYF
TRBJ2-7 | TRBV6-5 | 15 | CASSYVREGPHEQYF
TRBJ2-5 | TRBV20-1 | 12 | CSAISPQETQYF
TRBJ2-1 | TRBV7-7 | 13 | CASSGHEEGEQFF
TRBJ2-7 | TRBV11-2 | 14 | CASSLAYSSYEQYF
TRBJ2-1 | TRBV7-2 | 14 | CASSLVQGSNEQFF
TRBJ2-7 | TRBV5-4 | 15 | CASTADRGNGYEQYF
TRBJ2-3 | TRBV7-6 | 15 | CASSLQEGAGYTQYF
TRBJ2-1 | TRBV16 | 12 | CASGQGRYEQFF
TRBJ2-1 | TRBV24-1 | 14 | CATSSGRAYNEQFF
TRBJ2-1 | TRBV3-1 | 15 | CASSQDLSYLGEQFF
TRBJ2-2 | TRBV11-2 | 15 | CASTVSGRHTGELFF
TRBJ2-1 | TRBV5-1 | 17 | CASSLSSGRALAYEQFF
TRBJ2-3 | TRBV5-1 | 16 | CASSLVLAGGTDTQYF
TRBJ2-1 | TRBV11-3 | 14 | CASSPGLATAEQFF